This T cell receptor (beta chain) was sequenced for a study of shared clonotypes between healthy human individuals. With V trimmed by 0 bases and J by 3 bases, 4 bases remained unmatched. CDR3 length: 16 amino acids. CDR1 and CDR2 (germline): MRHNA, SNTAGT. Profiling relied on immunoSEQ multiplex PCR, and the TCRdb table lists in-frame clones only, not all of them. The sample has hundreds of thousands of clones, 55% to 85% seen once. Sequencing used memory CD4+ T cells sorted from blood. Subset: CD45RA-negative fraction. The receptor was derived from a woman aged 25 to 39 in good health. This chain links TRBV6-4 with TRBJ2-1; 8 bases are shared with TRBD2. CDR3 region: CASSDSAGEGYNEQFF. CDR3 nucleotide sequence: TGTGCCAGCAGTGACTCAGCGGGAGAGGGCTACAATGAGCAGTTCTTC.